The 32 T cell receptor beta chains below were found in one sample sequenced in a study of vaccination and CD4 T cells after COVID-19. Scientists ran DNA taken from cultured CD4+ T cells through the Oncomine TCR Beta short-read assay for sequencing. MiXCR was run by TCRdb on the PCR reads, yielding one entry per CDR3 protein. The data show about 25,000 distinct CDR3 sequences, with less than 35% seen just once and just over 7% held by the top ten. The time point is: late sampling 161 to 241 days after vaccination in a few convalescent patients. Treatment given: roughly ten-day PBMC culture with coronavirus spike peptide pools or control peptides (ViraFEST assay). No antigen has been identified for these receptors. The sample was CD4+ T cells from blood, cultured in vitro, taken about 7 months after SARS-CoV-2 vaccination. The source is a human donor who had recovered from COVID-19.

CDR3 DNA sequence: TGTGCCAGCCTCCGGGACTCCAGGGAGACCCAGTACTTC. Protein: CASLRDSRETQYF. This sequence joins TRBV6-2 or TRBV6-3 and TRBJ2-5, with a tentative D call TRBD2 (6 bases). V was pared by 8 bases and J by 5 bases, with 15 bases between. This CDR3 contains 13 residues. Germline V gene lookup returns CDR1 MNHEY and CDR2 SVGEGT.

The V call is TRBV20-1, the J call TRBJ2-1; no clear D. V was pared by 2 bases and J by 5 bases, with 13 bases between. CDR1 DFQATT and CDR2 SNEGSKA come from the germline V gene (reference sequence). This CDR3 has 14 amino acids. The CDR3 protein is CSARKGGGHNEQFF. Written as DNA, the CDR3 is TGCAGTGCTAGAAAGGGTGGCGGCCACAATGAGCAGTTCTTC.

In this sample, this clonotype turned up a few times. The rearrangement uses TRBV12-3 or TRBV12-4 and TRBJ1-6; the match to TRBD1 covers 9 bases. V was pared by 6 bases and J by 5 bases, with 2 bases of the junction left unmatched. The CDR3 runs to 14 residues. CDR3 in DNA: TGTGCCAGCAGACGGACAGGGGATAATTCACCCCTCCACTTT. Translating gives CASRRTGDNSPLHF.

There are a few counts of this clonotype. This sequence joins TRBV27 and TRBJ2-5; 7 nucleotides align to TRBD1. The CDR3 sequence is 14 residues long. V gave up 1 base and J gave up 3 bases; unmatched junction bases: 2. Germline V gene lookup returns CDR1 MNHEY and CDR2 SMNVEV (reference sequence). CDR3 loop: CASSLWGQKETQYF. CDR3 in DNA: TGTGCCAGCAGTTTATGGGGACAGAAAGAGACCCAGTACTTC.

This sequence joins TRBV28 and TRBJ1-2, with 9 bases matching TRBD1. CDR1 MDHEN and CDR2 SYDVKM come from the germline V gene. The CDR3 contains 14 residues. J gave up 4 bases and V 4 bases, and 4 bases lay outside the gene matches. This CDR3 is CASSWGTGIYGYTF. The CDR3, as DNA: TGTGCCAGCAGTTGGGGGACAGGGATCTATGGCTACACCTTC.

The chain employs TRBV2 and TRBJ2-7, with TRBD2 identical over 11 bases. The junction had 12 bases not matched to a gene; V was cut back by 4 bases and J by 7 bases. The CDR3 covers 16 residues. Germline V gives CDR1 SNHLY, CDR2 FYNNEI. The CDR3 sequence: CASSGISSGRLQEQYF. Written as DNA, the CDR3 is TGTGCCAGCAGTGGGATCTCTAGCGGGAGGTTGCAGGAGCAGTACTTC.

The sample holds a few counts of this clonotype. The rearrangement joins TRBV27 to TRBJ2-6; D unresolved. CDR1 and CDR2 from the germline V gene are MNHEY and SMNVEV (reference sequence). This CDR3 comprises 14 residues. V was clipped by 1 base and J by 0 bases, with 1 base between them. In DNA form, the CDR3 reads TGTGCCAGCAGTTTATACTCTGGGGCCAACGTCCTGACTTTC. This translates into CASSLYSGANVLTF.

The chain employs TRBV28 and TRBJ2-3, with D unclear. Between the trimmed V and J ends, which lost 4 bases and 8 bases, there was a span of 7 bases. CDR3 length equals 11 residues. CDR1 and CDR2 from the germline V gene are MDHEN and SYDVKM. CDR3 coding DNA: TGTGCCAGCAGTTCTGCGAGTACGCAGTATTTT. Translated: CASSSASTQYF.

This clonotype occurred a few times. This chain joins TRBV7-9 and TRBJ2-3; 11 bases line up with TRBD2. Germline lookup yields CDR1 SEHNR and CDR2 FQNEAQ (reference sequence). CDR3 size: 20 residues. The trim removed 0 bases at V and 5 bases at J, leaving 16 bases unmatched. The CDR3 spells CASSLAAGWWLAGGRDTQYF. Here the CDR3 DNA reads TGTGCCAGCAGCTTAGCGGCAGGGTGGTGGCTAGCGGGAGGCCGAGATACGCAGTATTTT.

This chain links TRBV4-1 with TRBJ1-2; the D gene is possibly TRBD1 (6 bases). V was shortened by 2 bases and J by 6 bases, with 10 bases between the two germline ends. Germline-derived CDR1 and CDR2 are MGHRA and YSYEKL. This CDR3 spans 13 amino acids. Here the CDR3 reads CASSQRGGDGYTF. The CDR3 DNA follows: TGCGCCAGCAGCCAAAGGGGGGGGGATGGCTACACCTTC.

The CDR3 reads CASNVGGEETQYF. CDR3 sequence (DNA): TGTGCCAGTAACGTAGGGGGCGAAGAGACCCAGTACTTC. The chain links TRBV19 to TRBJ2-5, with 7 bases fitting TRBD1. Germline CDR1 reads LNHDA; CDR2 reads SQIVND (reference sequence). The V and J ends lost 7 bases and 3 bases, in that order; junction bases with no gene match: 5. The CDR3 totals 13 residues.

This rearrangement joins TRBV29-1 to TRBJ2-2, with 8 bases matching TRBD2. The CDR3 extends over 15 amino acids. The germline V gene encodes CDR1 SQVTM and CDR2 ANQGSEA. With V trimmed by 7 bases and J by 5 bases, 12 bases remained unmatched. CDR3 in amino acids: CSAKRGGRSTGELFF. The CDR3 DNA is TGCAGCGCCAAAAGGGGCGGGAGGTCAACCGGGGAGCTGTTTTTT.

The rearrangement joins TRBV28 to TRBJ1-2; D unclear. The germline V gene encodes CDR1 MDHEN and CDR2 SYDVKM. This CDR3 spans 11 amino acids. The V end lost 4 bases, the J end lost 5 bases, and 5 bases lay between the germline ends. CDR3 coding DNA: TGTGCCAGCAGTTCCAGATATGGCTACACCTTC. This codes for CASSSRYGYTF.

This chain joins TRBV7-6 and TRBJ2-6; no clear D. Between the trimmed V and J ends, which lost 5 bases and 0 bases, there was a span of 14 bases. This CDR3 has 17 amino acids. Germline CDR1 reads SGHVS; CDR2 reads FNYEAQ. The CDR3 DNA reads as TGTGCCAGCAGCCCTCGGGCCGGATTCTCTGGGGCCAACGTCCTGACTTTC. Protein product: CASSPRAGFSGANVLTF.

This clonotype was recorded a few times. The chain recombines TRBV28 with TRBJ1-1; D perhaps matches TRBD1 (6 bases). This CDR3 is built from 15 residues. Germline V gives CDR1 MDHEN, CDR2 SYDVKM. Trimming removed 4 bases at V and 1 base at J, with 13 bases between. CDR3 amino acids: CASSYTGRQNTEAFF. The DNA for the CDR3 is TGTGCCAGCAGTTATACAGGGCGGCAGAACACTGAAGCTTTCTTT.

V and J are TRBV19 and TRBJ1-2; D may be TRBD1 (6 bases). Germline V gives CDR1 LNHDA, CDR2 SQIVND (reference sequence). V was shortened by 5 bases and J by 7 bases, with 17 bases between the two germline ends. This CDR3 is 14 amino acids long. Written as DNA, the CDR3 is TGTGCCAGTAGTGGGGGCGACAGGATGGCTGGCTACACCTTC. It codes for CASSGGDRMAGYTF.

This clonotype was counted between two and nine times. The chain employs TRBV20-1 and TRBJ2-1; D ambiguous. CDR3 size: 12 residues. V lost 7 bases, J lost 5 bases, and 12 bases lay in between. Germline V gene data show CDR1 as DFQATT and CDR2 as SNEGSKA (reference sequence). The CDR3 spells CSVDGTNNEQFF. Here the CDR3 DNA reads TGCAGTGTTGACGGAACCAACAATGAGCAGTTCTTC.

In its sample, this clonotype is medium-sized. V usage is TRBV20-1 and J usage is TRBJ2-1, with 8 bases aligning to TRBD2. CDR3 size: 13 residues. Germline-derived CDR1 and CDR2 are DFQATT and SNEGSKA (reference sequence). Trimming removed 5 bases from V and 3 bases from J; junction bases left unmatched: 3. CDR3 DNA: TGCAGTGCTTCCGGGACTAGCTACAATGAGCAGTTCTTC. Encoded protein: CSASGTSYNEQFF.

The CDR3: CASSEFNGVDEQYF. As DNA, the CDR3 is TGCGCCAGCAGTGAGTTTAACGGGGTCGACGAGCAGTACTTC. This sequence joins TRBV10-2 and TRBJ2-7; tentatively, D is TRBD2 (5 bases). V was clipped by 1 base and J by 5 bases, with 12 bases between them. Germline V gene data show CDR1 as WSHSY and CDR2 as SAAADI. The CDR3 totals 14 residues.

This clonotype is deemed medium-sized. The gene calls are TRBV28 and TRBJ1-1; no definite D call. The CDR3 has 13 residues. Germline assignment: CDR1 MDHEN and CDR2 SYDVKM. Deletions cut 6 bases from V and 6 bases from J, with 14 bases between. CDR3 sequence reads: CASRLQEWAEAFF. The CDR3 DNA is TGTGCCAGCAGGTTGCAGGAGTGGGCTGAAGCTTTCTTT.

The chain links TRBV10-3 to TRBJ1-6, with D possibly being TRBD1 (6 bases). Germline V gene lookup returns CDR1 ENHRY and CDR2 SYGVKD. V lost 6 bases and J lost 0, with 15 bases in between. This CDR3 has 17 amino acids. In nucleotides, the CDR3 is TGTGCCATCAGCGGACAGCATGGGAGCTCCTATAATTCACCCCTCCACTTT. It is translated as CAISGQHGSSYNSPLHF.

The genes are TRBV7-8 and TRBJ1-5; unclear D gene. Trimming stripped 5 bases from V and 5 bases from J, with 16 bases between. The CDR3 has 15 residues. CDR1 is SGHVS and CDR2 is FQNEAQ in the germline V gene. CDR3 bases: TGTGCCAGCAGCCCGATGTCAGGCGTTCATCAGCCCCAGCATTTT. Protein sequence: CASSPMSGVHQPQHF.

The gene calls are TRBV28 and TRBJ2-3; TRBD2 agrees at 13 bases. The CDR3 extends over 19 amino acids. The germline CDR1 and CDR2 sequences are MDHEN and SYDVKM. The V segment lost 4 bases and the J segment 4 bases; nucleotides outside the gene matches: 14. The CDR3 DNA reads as TGTGCCAGCAGTTCCCCCCAAACTAGCGGGAGGGCCTTCGCAGATACGCAGTATTTT. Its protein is CASSSPQTSGRAFADTQYF.

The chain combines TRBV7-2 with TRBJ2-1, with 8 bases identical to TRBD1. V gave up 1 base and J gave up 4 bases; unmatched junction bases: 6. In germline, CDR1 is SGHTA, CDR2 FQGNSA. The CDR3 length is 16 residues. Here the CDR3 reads CASSLDGQGRYNEQFF. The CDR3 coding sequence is TGTGCCAGCAGCTTAGACGGACAGGGCAGATACAATGAGCAGTTCTTC.

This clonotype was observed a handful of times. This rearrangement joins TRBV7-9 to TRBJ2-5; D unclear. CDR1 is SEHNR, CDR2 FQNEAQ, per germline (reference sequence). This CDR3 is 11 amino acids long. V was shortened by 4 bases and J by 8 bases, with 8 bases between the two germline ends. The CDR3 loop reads CASSSHSTQYF. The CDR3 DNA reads TGTGCCAGCAGCTCACACAGTACCCAGTACTTC.

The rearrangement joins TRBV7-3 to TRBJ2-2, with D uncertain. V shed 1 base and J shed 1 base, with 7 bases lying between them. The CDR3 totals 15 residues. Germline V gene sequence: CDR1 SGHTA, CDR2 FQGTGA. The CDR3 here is CASSLIDLNTGELFF. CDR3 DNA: TGTGCCAGCAGCTTAATCGACCTGAACACCGGGGAGCTGTTTTTT. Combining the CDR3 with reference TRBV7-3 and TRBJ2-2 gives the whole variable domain GAGVSQTPSNKVTEKGKYVELRCDPISGHTALYWYRQSLGQGPEFLIYFQGTGAADDSGLPNDRFFAVRPEGSVSTLKIQRTERGDSAVYLCASSLIDLNTGELFFGEGSRLTVL.

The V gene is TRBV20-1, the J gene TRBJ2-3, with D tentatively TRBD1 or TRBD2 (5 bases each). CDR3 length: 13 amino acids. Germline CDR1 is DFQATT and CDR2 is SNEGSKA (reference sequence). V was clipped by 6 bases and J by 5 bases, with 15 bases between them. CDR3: CSASGKRGDTQYF. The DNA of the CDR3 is TGCAGTGCCTCGGGAAAAAGGGGAGATACGCAGTATTTT.

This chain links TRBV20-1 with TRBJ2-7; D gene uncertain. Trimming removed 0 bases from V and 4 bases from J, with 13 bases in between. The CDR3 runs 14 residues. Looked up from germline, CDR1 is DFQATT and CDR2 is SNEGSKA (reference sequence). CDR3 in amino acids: CSARDLKSPYEQYF. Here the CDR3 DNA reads TGCAGTGCTAGAGATCTGAAAAGTCCTTACGAGCAGTACTTC.

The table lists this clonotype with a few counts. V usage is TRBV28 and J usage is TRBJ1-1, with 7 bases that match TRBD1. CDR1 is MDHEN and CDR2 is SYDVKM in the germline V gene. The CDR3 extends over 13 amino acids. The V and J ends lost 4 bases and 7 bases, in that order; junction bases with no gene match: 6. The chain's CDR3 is CASSWIRDSEAFF. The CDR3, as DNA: TGTGCCAGCAGTTGGATCCGGGACAGTGAAGCTTTCTTT.

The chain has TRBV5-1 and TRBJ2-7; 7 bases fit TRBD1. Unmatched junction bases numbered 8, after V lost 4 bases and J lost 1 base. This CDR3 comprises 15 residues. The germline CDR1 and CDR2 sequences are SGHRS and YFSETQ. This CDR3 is CASSPGQAISYEQYF. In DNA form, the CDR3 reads TGCGCCAGCAGCCCCGGACAGGCCATATCCTACGAGCAGTACTTC.

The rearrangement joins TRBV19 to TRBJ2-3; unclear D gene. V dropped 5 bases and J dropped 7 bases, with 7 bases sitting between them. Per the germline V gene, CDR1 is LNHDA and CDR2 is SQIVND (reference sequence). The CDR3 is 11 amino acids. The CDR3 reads CASSQGHTQYF. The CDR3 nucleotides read TGTGCCAGTAGTCAAGGACATACGCAGTATTTT.

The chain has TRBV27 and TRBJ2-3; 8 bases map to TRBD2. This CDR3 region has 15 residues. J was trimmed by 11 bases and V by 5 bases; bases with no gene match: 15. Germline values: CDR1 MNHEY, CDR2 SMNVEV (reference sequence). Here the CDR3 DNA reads TGTGCCAGCAGTCCCCGGGGGCTAGCGGGCCAGAAGCAGTATTTT. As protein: CASSPRGLAGQKQYF.